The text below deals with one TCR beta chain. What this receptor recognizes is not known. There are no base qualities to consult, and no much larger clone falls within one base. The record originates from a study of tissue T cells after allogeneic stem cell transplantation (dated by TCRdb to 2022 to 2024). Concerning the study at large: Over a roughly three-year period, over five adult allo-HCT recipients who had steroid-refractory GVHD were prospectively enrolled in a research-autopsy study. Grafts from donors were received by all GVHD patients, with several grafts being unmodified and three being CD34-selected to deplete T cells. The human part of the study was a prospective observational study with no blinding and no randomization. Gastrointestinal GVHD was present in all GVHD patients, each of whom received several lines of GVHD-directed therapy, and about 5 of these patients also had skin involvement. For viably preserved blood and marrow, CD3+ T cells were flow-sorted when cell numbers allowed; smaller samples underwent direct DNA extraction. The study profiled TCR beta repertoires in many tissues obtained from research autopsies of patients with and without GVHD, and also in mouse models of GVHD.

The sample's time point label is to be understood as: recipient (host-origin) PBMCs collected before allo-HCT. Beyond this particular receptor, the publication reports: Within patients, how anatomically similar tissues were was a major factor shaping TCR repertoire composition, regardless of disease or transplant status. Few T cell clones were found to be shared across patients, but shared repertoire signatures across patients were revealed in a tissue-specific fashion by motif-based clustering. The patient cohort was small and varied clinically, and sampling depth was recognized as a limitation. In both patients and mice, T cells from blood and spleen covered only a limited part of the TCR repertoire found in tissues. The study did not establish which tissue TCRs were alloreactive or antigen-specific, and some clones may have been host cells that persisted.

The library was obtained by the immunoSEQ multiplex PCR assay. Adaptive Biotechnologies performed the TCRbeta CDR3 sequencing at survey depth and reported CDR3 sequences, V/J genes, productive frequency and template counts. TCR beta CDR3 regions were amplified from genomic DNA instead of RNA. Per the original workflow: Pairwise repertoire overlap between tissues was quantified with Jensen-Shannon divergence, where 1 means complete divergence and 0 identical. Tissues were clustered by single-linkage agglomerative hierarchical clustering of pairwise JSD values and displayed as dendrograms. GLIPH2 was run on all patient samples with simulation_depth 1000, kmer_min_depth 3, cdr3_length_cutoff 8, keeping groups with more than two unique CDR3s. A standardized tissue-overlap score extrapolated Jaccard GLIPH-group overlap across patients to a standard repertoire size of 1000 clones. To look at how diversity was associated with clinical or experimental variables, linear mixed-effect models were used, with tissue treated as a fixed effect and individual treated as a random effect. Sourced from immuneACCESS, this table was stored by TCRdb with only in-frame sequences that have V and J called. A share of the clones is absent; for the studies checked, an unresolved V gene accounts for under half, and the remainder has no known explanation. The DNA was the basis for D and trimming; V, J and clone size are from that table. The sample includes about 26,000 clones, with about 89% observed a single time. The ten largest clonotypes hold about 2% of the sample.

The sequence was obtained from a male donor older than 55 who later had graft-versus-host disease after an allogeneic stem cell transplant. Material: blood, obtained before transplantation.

CDR3 loop: CASKRARGTDTQYF. Here is the DNA: TGTGCCAGTAAGAGGGCCAGGGGCACAGATACGCAGTATTTT. The V and J genes are TRBV19 and TRBJ2-3; the D match is possibly TRBD1 or TRBD2, with 5 bases aligned in each. Trimming takes 7 bases from V and 1 base from J, and the germline ends sit 12 bases apart. From the cysteine up to the phenylalanine, the CDR3 has a length of 14 residues. The kept DNA is CDR3 alone, 42 bases in frame from the first base. CDR1 and CDR2, looked up from the germline V gene (reference sequence), are LNHDA and SQIVND.